What follows describes a single T cell receptor beta chain. It lacks a known antigen. Base qualities are not at hand, and no much larger clone is one base apart. Germline trimming: 6 bases from V, 4 bases from J; junction bases outside gene matches: 9. The CDR3, from cysteine to phenylalanine, totals 14 residues. Left in the record is the CDR3 DNA by itself, 42 bases read in frame from the first base. Via the germline V gene, CDR1 is MDHEN and CDR2 SYDVKM. The source of the sample is a study of identifying expanded T cells in peripheral blood (dated by TCRdb to about 2019). Notes on the research overall: Four technical replicates, made by sequencing separate aliquots from the same pool of genomic DNA, were compared pairwise. Beyond this particular receptor, the publication reports: The authors expected that over much longer intervals, such as months to years, biological variance in healthy repertoires might increase even further. Across all healthy donors, variance in clone template counts between roughly 2-week samples was found to increase significantly with total template count. Across all healthy-donor time intervals, the beta-binomial model significantly cut both the number of clones called differentially abundant and the false-positive rate. Between technical replicates the binomial model flagged roughly 1.1 differentially abundant clones, whereas over around 2 weeks the binomial model flagged about 15 and over roughly four weeks around 20.

During the collection period, no infections or other immune events were recorded for the healthy donors. To calibrate time-dependent variance in a beta-binomial model of T-cell clone differential abundance, blood repertoires from healthy donors were used as a training cohort. There were 10 healthy donors in the training cohort, of whom 3 were female and 7 were male. An age range of roughly 25 to 70 years, with an average of roughly 47 years, was recorded for the donors. Obtained from a commercial supplier, whole blood was collected from each healthy donor at three time points set around 14 days apart. Genomic DNA was extracted from unsorted whole blood for immunosequencing. The immunoSEQ Assay, which uses bias-controlled multiplex PCR amplification of genomic DNA, was used to profile TCRbeta CDR3 regions. The original methods were these. The absolute abundance of each unique TCRbeta CDR3 region was quantified after sequences were collapsed and filtered. Differential abundance was tested with a binomial (Fisher-equivalent) model and with a beta-binomial model adding time-dependent variance fitted from healthy donors. Clones with fewer than 5 combined templates were removed, and differential abundance was called for clones with a Benjamini-Hochberg FDR below 0.01. Beta-binomial variance was modeled as a function of total template count across the two samples using the form v = (b*log(k)+a)^2. The table comes from immuneACCESS by way of TCRdb, which keeps in-frame sequences with V and J called. Part of the clones is missing from these tables; in studies checked, under half for an unresolved V gene and the rest for unknown reasons. The D gene and trimming were derived from the DNA, and the V and J assignments and clone size from that table. The sample table contains about 76,000 clones; only one count was recorded for around four fifths of them. The ten largest clones take up more than 15% of the sample.

The sample taken for sequencing was blood. The sequence derives from a person aged 18 to 70 in good health. The chain employs TRBV28 and TRBJ2-7; 7 bases in the junction line up with TRBD2. CDR3 protein: CASSPGLGAYEQYF. Here is the DNA: TGTGCCAGCAGCCCCGGACTAGGTGCATACGAGCAGTACTTC.